What follows are 28 T cell receptor beta chains derived from one specimen sequenced in a study of CD8 T cells in Susac syndrome. The authors reverse transcribed roughly 0.5 to 1 ug RNA with random hexamers. TCRdb recomputed calls from the immunoSEQ multiplex PCR reads with MiXCR, one row per CDR3 protein. The sample contains about 140,000 distinct CDR3 sequences, just under 95% of which appear only once. The sequencing input was CD4+ T cells from PBMCs. These receptors were collected from a human donor with Susac syndrome.

This clonotype was seen more than once but under ten times. The chain uses TRBV5-4 and TRBJ1-2; TRBD1 agrees at 7 bases. Germline V gene lookup returns CDR1 SGHNT and CDR2 YYREEE (reference sequence). Trimming removed 2 bases from V and 4 bases from J; junction bases left unmatched: 8. This CDR3 region has 15 residues. The CDR3 DNA follows: TGTGCCAGCAGCTTCGACAGGGCGGCGGGCTATGGCTACACCTTC. It translates to CASSFDRAAGYGYTF.

This clonotype showed up just once. This chain links TRBV9 with TRBJ2-2, with a tentative D call TRBD2 (6 bases). The CDR3 loop spans 16 amino acids. Trimming cost V 4 bases and J 4 bases, with 17 bases left between them. CDR1 is SGDLS, CDR2 YYNGEE, per germline. For the CDR3, the DNA is TGTGCCAGCAGCCCGTCCTACGGGAGCAGCACCGGGGAGCTGTTTTTT. Translating it yields CASSPSYGSSTGELFF. The complete variable domain, with remaining parts taken from reference TRBV9 and TRBJ2-2, reads DSGVTQTPKHLITATGQRVTLRCSPRSGDLSVYWYQQSLDQGLQFLIQYYNGEERAKGNILERFSAQQFPDLHSELNLSSLELGDSALYFCASSPSYGSSTGELFFGEGSRLTVL.

The chain uses TRBV5-1 and TRBJ2-1; no clear D. V lost 2 bases and J lost 7, with 7 bases in between. The V gene's germline CDR1 is SGHRS and CDR2 YFSETQ. The CDR3 consists of 12 residues. The CDR3 sequence is CASSLFSNEQFF. In DNA form, the CDR3 reads TGCGCCAGCAGCTTATTTTCGAATGAGCAGTTCTTC. Supplemented by reference TRBV5-1 and TRBJ2-1, the full variable domain reads KAGVTQTPRYLIKTRGQQVTLSCSPISGHRSVSWYQQTPGQGLQFLFEYFSETQRNKGNFPGRFSGRQFSNSRSEMNVSTLELGDSALYLCASSLFSNEQFFGPGTRLTVL.

The genes are TRBV9 and TRBJ1-6; no reliable D call. Trimming took 4 bases from V and 5 from J, leaving 10 bases between them. CDR3 length equals 14 residues. CDR1 SGDLS and CDR2 YYNGEE come from the germline V gene. For the CDR3, the DNA is TGTGCCAGCAGCCCCAAGCCCAATAATTCACCCCTCCACTTT. This sequence encodes CASSPKPNNSPLHF. Variable domain in full (rest from reference TRBV9 and TRBJ1-6): DSGVTQTPKHLITATGQRVTLRCSPRSGDLSVYWYQQSLDQGLQFLIQYYNGEERAKGNILERFSAQQFPDLHSELNLSSLELGDSALYFCASSPKPNNSPLHFGNGTRLTVT.

The chain joins TRBV7-2 to TRBJ1-2; D may be TRBD1 (6 bases). The CDR3 is 13 residues long. CDR1 and CDR2 from the germline V gene are SGHTA and FQGNSA. The germline V and J ends were trimmed by 5 bases and 5 bases, with 12 bases remaining between them. The DNA of the CDR3 is TGTGCCAGCAGCGCGCAGGGGTGGTATGGCTACACCTTC. Its translation: CASSAQGWYGYTF. The entire variable domain, with the rest obtained from reference TRBV7-2 and TRBJ1-2, is as follows: GAGVSQSPSNKVTEKGKDVELRCDPISGHTALYWYRQSLGQGLEFLIYFQGNSAPDKSGLPSDRFSAERTGGSVSTLTIQRTQQEDSAVYLCASSAQGWYGYTFGSGTRLTVV.

V usage is TRBV4-3 and J usage is TRBJ2-7, with D maybe TRBD1 (6 bases). The CDR3 covers 16 residues. Germline-derived CDR1 and CDR2 are LGHNA and YSLEER. V lost 5 bases and J 3 bases, leaving 20 bases between the germline ends. CDR3 bases: TGCGCCAGCAGCTCCGGACCTGGACAGATGAGCTACGAGCAGTACTTC. Translating it yields CASSSGPGQMSYEQYF.

The chain employs TRBV7-3 and TRBJ2-1; D may be TRBD2 (6 bases). Germline V CDR1 and CDR2: SGHTA, FQGTGA. This CDR3 is built from 14 residues. Trimming pared 9 bases from V and 1 base from J, leaving 13 bases between. The CDR3 DNA sequence: TGTGCCAGGCCGCGGGGCGATTCCTACAATGAGCAGTTCTTC. It encodes CARPRGDSYNEQFF.

J is TRBJ2-3 and V is TRBV11-2; tentatively, D is TRBD2 (7 bases). CDR3 length: 15 amino acids. Per the germline V gene, CDR1 is SGHAT and CDR2 is FQNNGV. Trimming left V 3 bases short and J 0 bases short, with 10 bases between. The CDR3 reads CASSFGGQSTDTQYF. CDR3 in DNA: TGTGCCAGCAGCTTCGGGGGGCAGAGCACAGATACGCAGTATTTT.

The sample holds one count of this clonotype. The chain carries TRBV20-1 and TRBJ1-4, with 7 bases aligning to TRBD1. V lost 4 bases, J lost 8 bases, and 7 bases stayed unmatched. The germline V gene encodes CDR1 DFQATT and CDR2 SNEGSKA (reference sequence). The CDR3 spans 13 residues. CDR3 coding DNA: TGCAGTGCTAAGAAGGGGGCGAAGGAAAAACTGTTTTTT. Residues: CSAKKGAKEKLFF.

The rearrangement links TRBV30 to TRBJ2-3, with 8 bases matching TRBD1. Trimming at V came to 3 bases and at J to 5 bases, leaving 1 base not matched to a gene. Germline V gives CDR1 GTSNPN, CDR2 SVGIG (reference sequence). CDR3 size: 12 residues. The CDR3 DNA sequence: TGTGCCTGGAGCGACAGGGGAGATACGCAGTATTTT. It translates to CAWSDRGDTQYF.

The table lists this clonotype with a count of one. CDR3: CASSHQTGGADYTF. The DNA of the CDR3 is TGTGCCAGCAGCCACCAAACAGGGGGCGCCGACTACACCTTC. The chain couples TRBV14 to TRBJ1-2; 9 nucleotides line up with TRBD1. Trimming at V came to 3 bases and at J to 10 bases, leaving 9 bases not matched to a gene. The germline V gene encodes CDR1 SGHDN and CDR2 FVKESK. The CDR3 extends over 14 amino acids.

The rearrangement links TRBV20-1 to TRBJ1-4, with D maybe TRBD1 (5 bases). The germline gives CDR1 DFQATT, CDR2 SNEGSKA (reference sequence). V gave up 6 bases and J gave up 3 bases, with 11 bases separating them. The CDR3 sequence is 13 residues long. CDR3 DNA sequence: TGCAGTGCGGGGGACTCGGCTAATGAAAAACTGTTTTTT. Amino acids: CSAGDSANEKLFF.

The gene calls are TRBV29-1 and TRBJ1-1; D is unresolved. The CDR3 totals 13 residues. Germline CDR1 reads SQVTM; CDR2 reads ANQGSEA. V shed 4 bases and J shed 5 bases, with 14 bases lying between them. This CDR3 reads CSVGRHVETEAFF. DNA for the CDR3: TGCAGCGTTGGACGGCACGTGGAGACTGAAGCTTTCTTT.

This chain links TRBV24-1 with TRBJ1-2, with unresolved D. This CDR3 region has 14 residues. The ends were cut back, 4 bases at V and 4 bases at J, with 12 bases in the middle. Germline V CDR1 and CDR2: KGHDR, SFDVKD. CDR3 amino acids: CATSESDGIYGYTF. CDR3 sequence (DNA): TGTGCCACCAGTGAGTCGGACGGCATCTATGGCTACACCTTC.

The CDR3: CASGPRTGQETQYF. CDR3 coding DNA: TGCGCCAGCGGACCCAGGACAGGGCAAGAGACCCAGTACTTC. The chain uses TRBV5-1 and TRBJ2-5, with 8 bases fitting TRBD1. This CDR3 comprises 14 residues. With V trimmed by 7 bases and J by 2 bases, 7 bases remained unmatched. Looked up from germline, CDR1 is SGHRS and CDR2 is YFSETQ. Complete variable domain (other parts from reference TRBV5-1 and TRBJ2-5): KAGVTQTPRYLIKTRGQQVTLSCSPISGHRSVSWYQQTPGQGLQFLFEYFSETQRNKGNFPGRFSGRQFSNSRSEMNVSTLELGDSALYLCASGPRTGQETQYFGPGTRLLVL.

This chain joins TRBV29-1 and TRBJ2-7; 12 nucleotides agree with TRBD1. From germline, CDR1 is SQVTM and CDR2 ANQGSEA. The CDR3 is 15 residues long. The junction had 8 bases not matched to a gene; V was cut back by 3 bases and J by 5 bases. The CDR3 reads CSVDAWDRGLHEQYF. Here the CDR3 DNA reads TGCAGCGTTGATGCCTGGGACAGGGGGCTTCACGAGCAGTACTTC.

This chain connects TRBV3-1 to TRBJ1-1; 7 nucleotides line up with TRBD1. CDR3 length equals 14 residues. The junction had 7 bases not matched to a gene; V was cut back by 5 bases and J by 4 bases. From germline, CDR1 is LGHDT and CDR2 YNNKEL (reference sequence). The CDR3 sequence is CASSTHRGGTEAFF. CDR3 DNA sequence: TGTGCCAGCAGCACCCACAGGGGAGGCACTGAAGCTTTCTTT.

The chain couples TRBV20-1 to TRBJ1-1; 9 positions agree with TRBD1. CDR1 DFQATT and CDR2 SNEGSKA come from the germline V gene (reference sequence). Germline trimming cut 5 bases from V and 10 bases from J; bases unmatched to any gene: 11. The CDR3 has 13 residues. CDR3 nucleotides: TGCAGTGCTTCTCAAGGACAGGGGCGAGCAGCTTTCTTT. Translated, it gives CSASQGQGRAAFF.

As DNA, the CDR3 is TGTGCCTGGAGCCCCTCCACGAACACTGAAGCTTTCTTT. It encodes CAWSPSTNTEAFF. The V gene is TRBV30, the J gene TRBJ1-1; D remains unclear. Germline V gene sequence: CDR1 GTSNPN, CDR2 SVGIG (reference sequence). This CDR3 region has 13 residues. V was shortened by 3 bases and J by 1 base, with 9 bases between the two germline ends.

The chain combines TRBV15 with TRBJ2-1, with 7 bases identical to TRBD2. CDR3 length: 15 amino acids. V lost 0 bases and J lost 3; bases outside the gene matches: 2. Germline V lookup: CDR1 LNHNV, CDR2 YYDKDF (reference sequence). The CDR3 bases are TGTGCCACCAGCAGAGAAGCGGGAAGCTACAATGAGCAGTTCTTC. Translating it yields CATSREAGSYNEQFF.

The CDR3 nucleotides are TGTGCCAGTAAGATTGGAGCCGGGAATGAAGCTTTCTTT. Amino acid sequence: CASKIGAGNEAFF. V usage is TRBV7-9 and J usage is TRBJ1-1; D remains unclear. Trimming took 9 bases from V and 7 from J, leaving 18 bases between them. The CDR3 totals 13 residues. Per germline, CDR1 SEHNR and CDR2 FQNEAQ (reference sequence).

The rearrangement links TRBV20-1 to TRBJ2-7, with D possibly called TRBD1 or TRBD2 (5 bases each). The CDR3 length is 14 residues. Trimming removed 4 bases at V and 1 base at J, with 14 bases between. CDR1 DFQATT and CDR2 SNEGSKA come from the germline V gene (reference sequence). The CDR3 nucleotides are TGCAGTGCTACCCGGGACGGAAGGTCCTACGAGCAGTACTTC. As protein: CSATRDGRSYEQYF.

This chain connects TRBV11-2 to TRBJ2-1, with a possible D match to TRBD1 (6 bases). The CDR3 is made up of 15 amino acids. CDR1 is SGHAT and CDR2 is FQNNGV in the germline V gene. The germline V and J ends were trimmed by 2 bases and 7 bases, with 15 bases remaining between them. The CDR3 nucleotides are TGTGCCAGCAGCTTAAGGTCCCAGGGGCCAAATGAGCAGTTCTTC. It is translated as CASSLRSQGPNEQFF.

This chain connects TRBV12-3 or TRBV12-4 to TRBJ2-1; no definite D call. V dropped 6 bases and J dropped 8 bases, with 11 bases sitting between them. The CDR3 length is 12 residues. As DNA, the CDR3 is TGTGCCAGCAGCCGACTGGTCCATGAGCAGTTCTTC. It yields the protein CASSRLVHEQFF.

The genes are TRBV28 and TRBJ2-7; 9 bases fit TRBD2. The CDR3 totals 15 residues. V dropped 4 bases and J dropped 2; count of bases not matched to a gene: 6. Germline CDR1 MDHEN, CDR2 SYDVKM. The CDR3 here is CASSSSGGLPYEQYF. CDR3 DNA: TGTGCCAGCAGTTCCAGCGGGGGGCTCCCCTACGAGCAGTACTTC.

The chain employs TRBV5-4 and TRBJ1-1, with TRBD1 matching over 11 bases. The CDR3 is 14 amino acids. V was clipped by 5 bases and J by 6 bases; unmatched bases: 6. Per the germline V gene, CDR1 is SGHNT and CDR2 is YYREEE (reference sequence). CDR3 in DNA: TGTGCCAGCAGGCGGGACAGGGGGTTTTCTGAAGCTTTCTTT. Translation gives CASRRDRGFSEAFF.

The chain has TRBV2 and TRBJ2-7; no reliable D call. Germline V CDR1 and CDR2: SNHLY, FYNNEI. The CDR3 totals 11 residues. Trimming took 8 bases from V and 6 from J, leaving 11 bases between them. The CDR3: CASGLDGEQYF. The CDR3 region has the DNA TGTGCCAGCGGGTTGGACGGCGAGCAGTACTTC.

The rearrangement uses TRBV10-3 and TRBJ2-3; no reliable D call. The V end lost 6 bases, the J end lost 0 bases, and 16 bases lay between the germline ends. CDR3 length: 16 residues. Germline CDR1 ENHRY, CDR2 SYGVKD. Here the CDR3 reads CAISEDGATSTDTQYF. In nucleotides, the CDR3 is TGTGCCATCAGCGAGGACGGAGCGACTAGCACAGATACGCAGTATTTT.